This T cell receptor (beta chain) was sequenced for a study of cytomegalovirus exposure and HLA in healthy donors. Trimming shortened V by 7 bases and J by 6 bases, and 17 bases separated the two germline ends. This CDR3 has 14 residues. Germline assignment: CDR1 MNHEY and CDR2 SMNVEV (reference sequence). This PCR relied on a set of 60 Vbeta primers and 13 Jbeta primers. TCRdb's copy holds only in-frame clones and misses some; the assay was immunoSEQ multiplex PCR. The data show roughly 99,000 clones, over 60% seen once. Sample: PBMCs. This TCR was recovered from a male donor in good health and CMV-seropositive. The rearrangement links TRBV27 to TRBJ2-3; no reliable D call. CDR3 sequence (DNA): TGTGCCAGCACTTCAGCCCCTCCACAGGATACGCAGTATTTT. Translated: CASTSAPPQDTQYF.